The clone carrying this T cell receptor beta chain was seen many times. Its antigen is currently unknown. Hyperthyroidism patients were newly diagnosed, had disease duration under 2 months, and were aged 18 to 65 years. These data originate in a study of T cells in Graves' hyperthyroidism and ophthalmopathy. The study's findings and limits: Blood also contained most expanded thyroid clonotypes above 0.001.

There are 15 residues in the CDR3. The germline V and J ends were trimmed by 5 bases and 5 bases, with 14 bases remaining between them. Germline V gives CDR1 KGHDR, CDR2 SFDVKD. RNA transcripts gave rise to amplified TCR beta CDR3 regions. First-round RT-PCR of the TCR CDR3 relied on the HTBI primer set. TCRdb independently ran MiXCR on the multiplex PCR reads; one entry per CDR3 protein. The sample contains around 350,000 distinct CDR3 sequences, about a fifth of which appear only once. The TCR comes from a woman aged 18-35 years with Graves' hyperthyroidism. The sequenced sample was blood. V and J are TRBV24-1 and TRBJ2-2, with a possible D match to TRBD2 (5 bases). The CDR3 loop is CATSVLGLRTGELFF. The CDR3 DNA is TGTGCCACCAGTGTACTCGGACTTCGGACCGGGGAGCTGTTTTTT.